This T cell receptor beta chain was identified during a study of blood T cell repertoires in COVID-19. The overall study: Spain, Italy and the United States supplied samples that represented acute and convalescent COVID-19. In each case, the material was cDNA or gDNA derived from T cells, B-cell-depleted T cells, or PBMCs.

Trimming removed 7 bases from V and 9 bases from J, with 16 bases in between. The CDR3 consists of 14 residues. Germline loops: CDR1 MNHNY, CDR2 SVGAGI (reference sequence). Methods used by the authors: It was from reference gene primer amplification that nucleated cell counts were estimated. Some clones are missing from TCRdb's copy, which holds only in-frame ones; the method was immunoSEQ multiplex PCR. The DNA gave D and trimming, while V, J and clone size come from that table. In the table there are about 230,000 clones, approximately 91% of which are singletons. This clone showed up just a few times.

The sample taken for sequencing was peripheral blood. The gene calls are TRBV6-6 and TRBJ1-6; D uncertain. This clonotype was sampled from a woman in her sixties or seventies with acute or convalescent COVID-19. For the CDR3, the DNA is TGTGCCAGCAAAGCAGGAGGTAGTAGTTCACCCCTCCACTTT. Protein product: CASKAGGSSSPLHF.